A single sample is the source of the 6 T cell receptor beta chains below, sequenced in a study of control samples from healthy donors and cancer patients (TCRdb year 2020). The library was obtained by the immunoSEQ multiplex PCR assay. Imported from immuneACCESS, the table was reduced by TCRdb to in-frame sequences with V and J called. These copies leave out some clones; in studies compared against another copy, an unresolved V gene accounts for under half, and the cause of the remainder is not known. The sample table shows 130,000 or so clones, and around 87% are seen once. The ten largest account for over 6.5% of the sample. Sequencing used blood. Receptors originate from a man in his forties in good health.

This clone came up a few times. V gene TRBV7-9 combines with J gene TRBJ1-2, with D perhaps matching TRBD1 (5 bases). The V gene's germline CDR1 is SEHNR and CDR2 FQNEAQ (reference sequence). The germline V and J ends were trimmed by 1 base and 5 bases, with 23 bases remaining between them. CDR3 length equals 18 residues. The CDR3 sequence is CASSLDDRMSSGEYGYTF. The CDR3, as DNA: TGTGCCAGCAGCTTAGATGACAGAATGTCCAGTGGGGAGTATGGCTACACCTTC.

This chain uses TRBV4-3 with TRBJ1-2; D is possibly TRBD1 (6 bases). The germline V gene encodes CDR1 LGHNA and CDR2 YSLEER. The CDR3 is 15 residues long. Trimming took off 4 bases at V and 5 bases at J, with 17 bases between the two ends. CDR3 sequence (DNA): TGCGCCAGCAGCCTAATCTCCCAACAGGGATATGGCTACACCTTC. Translation: CASSLISQQGYGYTF.

This clone was observed a few times. The chain employs TRBV19 and TRBJ2-6, with 13 bases that match TRBD2. Trimming at V came to 6 bases and at J to 4 bases, leaving 9 bases not matched to a gene. Per the germline V gene, CDR1 is LNHDA and CDR2 is SQIVND (reference sequence). This CDR3 spans 18 amino acids. In nucleotides, the CDR3 is TGTGCCAGTAGGTCCACTAGCGGGGGGGCTTTAGGGGCCAACGTCCTGACTTTC. Translated: CASRSTSGGALGANVLTF.

The CDR3 DNA reads as TGCGCCAGCAGCCAAGAGACTAGCGGGGGCCATGGGGACACAGATACGCAGTATTTT. This sequence encodes CASSQETSGGHGDTDTQYF. The chain uses TRBV4-3 and TRBJ2-3, with 12 bases matching TRBD2. Trimming cost V 0 bases and J 2 bases; bases outside gene matches: 9. This CDR3 contains 19 residues. CDR1 LGHNA and CDR2 YSLEER come from the germline V gene.

The genes are TRBV7-2 and TRBJ2-2; D may be TRBD2 (6 bases). Germline V gene lookup returns CDR1 SGHTA and CDR2 FQGNSA. This CDR3 is 17 amino acids long. Deletions cut 0 bases from V and 1 base from J, with 12 bases between. The CDR3 region has the DNA TGTGCCAGCAGCTTAGCGCGGGGAGGATGGAACACCGGGGAGCTGTTTTTT. Translating it yields CASSLARGGWNTGELFF.

The chain recombines TRBV6-4 with TRBJ1-4, with 8 bases aligning to TRBD1. V lost 4 bases, J lost 0 bases, and 4 bases stayed unmatched. The CDR3 has 16 residues. Germline CDR1 reads MRHNA; CDR2 reads SNTAGT. CDR3 in DNA: TGTGCCAGCAGTGCCGGGACAGGTGCAACTAATGAAAAACTGTTTTTT. Protein product: CASSAGTGATNEKLFF.